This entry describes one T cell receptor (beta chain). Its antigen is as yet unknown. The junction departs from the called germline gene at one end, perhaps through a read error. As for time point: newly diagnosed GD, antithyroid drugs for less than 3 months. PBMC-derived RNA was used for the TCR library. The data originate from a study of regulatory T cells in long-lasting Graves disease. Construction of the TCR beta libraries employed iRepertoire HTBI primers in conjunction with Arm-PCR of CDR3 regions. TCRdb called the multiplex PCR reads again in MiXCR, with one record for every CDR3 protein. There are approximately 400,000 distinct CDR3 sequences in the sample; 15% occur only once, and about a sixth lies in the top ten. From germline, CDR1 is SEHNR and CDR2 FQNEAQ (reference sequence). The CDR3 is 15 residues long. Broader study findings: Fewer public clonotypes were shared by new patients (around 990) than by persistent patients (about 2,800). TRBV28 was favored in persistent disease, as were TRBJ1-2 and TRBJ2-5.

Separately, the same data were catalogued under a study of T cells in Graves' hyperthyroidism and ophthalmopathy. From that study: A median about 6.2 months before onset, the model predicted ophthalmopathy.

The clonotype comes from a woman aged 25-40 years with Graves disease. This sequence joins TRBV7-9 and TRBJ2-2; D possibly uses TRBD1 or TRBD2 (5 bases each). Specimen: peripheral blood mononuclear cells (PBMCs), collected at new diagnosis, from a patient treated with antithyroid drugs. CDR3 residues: CASSFQGANIGELFF. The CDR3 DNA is TGTGCCAGCAGCTTTCAGGGAGCGAACATCGGGGAGCTGTTTTTT.